Listed below are T cell receptor beta chains from one sample, sequenced in a study of neurological immune-mediated disorders. TCRdb reprocessed the 5' RACE reads via MiXCR and lists one record per CDR3 protein. The top ten hold about 9.3% of the sample, which has 25,000 to 35,000 distinct CDR3 sequences, 1.5% seen once. The sample comprised PBMCs. These receptor sequences come from a woman in her twenties or thirties with multiple sclerosis. CDR3s include the opening cysteine and the closing phenylalanine or tryptophan. D genes are given only for firm matches. Clone size is given for some rows only: seen once, a few or many times, or a class if the clone is expanded.

D	V	size	J	CDR3	DNA
TRBD2	TRBV7-6	many	TRBJ2-7	CASSPGRGTHEQYF	TGTGCCAGCAGCCCGGGGAGGGGAACACACGAGCAGTACTTC
TRBD1	TRBV9	many	TRBJ2-5	CASSVGPGQGETQYF	TGTGCCAGCAGCGTAGGTCCGGGACAGGGGGAGACCCAGTACTTC
.	TRBV12-3/TRBV12-4	many	TRBJ2-1	CASRPYSGSYNEQFF	TGTGCCAGCAGGCCCTATTCCGGCTCCTACAATGAGCAGTTCTTC
TRBD2	TRBV7-7	.	TRBJ2-5	CASSYSGGPGRGETQYF	TGTGCCAGCAGCTATAGCGGGGGGCCGGGAAGGGGAGAGACCCAGTACTTC
TRBD1	TRBV10-3	many	TRBJ1-2	CAISNTGDRGYTF	TGTGCCATCAGTAACACAGGGGACAGAGGCTACACCTTC
.	TRBV20-1	many	TRBJ1-1	CSARRDTNTEAFF	TGCAGTGCTAGAAGGGACACTAACACTGAAGCTTTCTTT
TRBD2	TRBV5-1	many	TRBJ2-3	CASSLGMTGGGVTDTQYF	TGCGCCAGCAGCTTGGGGATGACAGGCGGGGGGGTCACAGATACGCAGTATTTT
.	TRBV7-2	many	TRBJ2-3	CASSLEVQSTDTQYF	TGTGCCAGCAGCTTAGAGGTACAAAGCACAGATACGCAGTATTTT
TRBD2	TRBV12-3/TRBV12-4	many	TRBJ2-5	CASRFGLAAGETQYF	TGTGCCAGCAGATTCGGACTAGCGGCCGGAGAGACCCAGTACTTC
.	TRBV20-1	many	TRBJ1-2	CSARDWSGAYGYTF	TGCAGTGCTAGAGATTGGTCGGGGGCGTATGGCTACACCTTC
TRBD1	TRBV12-3/TRBV12-4	many	TRBJ1-1	CASSWRTGAGEAFF	TGTGCCAGCAGTTGGAGGACAGGGGCAGGTGAAGCTTTCTTT
TRBD2	TRBV7-2	many	TRBJ2-5	CASSPNGGYQETQYF	TGTGCCAGCAGCCCCAACGGGGGGTACCAAGAGACCCAGTACTTC
TRBD1	TRBV20-1	many	TRBJ1-5	CSAREGQGIVPQHF	TGCAGTGCTAGAGAGGGACAGGGTATCGTGCCCCAGCATTTT